This TCR beta chain was observed in a study of T cell responses to AZD1222 COVID-19 vaccine. Whole-study findings and limits: Unmutated variant regions reportedly attract nearly half of all spike-specific TCRs.

A remark on this clone: The antigen is unknown.

Sequenced by immunoSEQ multiplex PCR; TCRdb stores in-frame clones only, minus some. Among under 130,000 clones listed, more than 75% were seen once. The TCR comes from an adult in good health. Sequences were derived from peripheral blood, sampled on day 0 of AZD1222 vaccination.

This CDR3 reads CASSPDSSYEQYF. CDR3 DNA: TGTGCCAGCAGCCCCGACAGTTCCTACGAGCAGTACTTC. This chain connects TRBV14 to TRBJ2-7; D possibly corresponds to TRBD1 (5 bases). Germline CDR1 reads SGHDN; CDR2 reads FVKESK. The CDR3 spans 13 residues. Trimming took off 4 bases at V and 1 base at J, with 8 bases between the two ends.